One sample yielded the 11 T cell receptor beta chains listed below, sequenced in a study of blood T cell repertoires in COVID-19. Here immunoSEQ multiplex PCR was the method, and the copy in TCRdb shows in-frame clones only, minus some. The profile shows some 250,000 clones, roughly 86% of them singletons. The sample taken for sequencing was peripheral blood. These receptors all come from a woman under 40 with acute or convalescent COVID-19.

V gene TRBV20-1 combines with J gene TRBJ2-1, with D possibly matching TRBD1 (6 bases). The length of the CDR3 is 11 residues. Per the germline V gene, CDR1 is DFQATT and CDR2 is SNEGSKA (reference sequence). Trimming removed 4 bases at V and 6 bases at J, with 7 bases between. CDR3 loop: CSAKGVNEQFF. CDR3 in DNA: TGCAGTGCTAAGGGGGTCAATGAGCAGTTCTTC.

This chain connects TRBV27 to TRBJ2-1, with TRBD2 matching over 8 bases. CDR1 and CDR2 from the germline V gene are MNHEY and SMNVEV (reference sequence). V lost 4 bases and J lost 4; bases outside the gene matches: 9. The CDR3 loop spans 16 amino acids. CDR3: CASSSNKAGEYNEQFF. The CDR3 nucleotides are TGTGCCAGCAGTTCCAACAAAGCGGGAGAGTACAATGAGCAGTTCTTC.

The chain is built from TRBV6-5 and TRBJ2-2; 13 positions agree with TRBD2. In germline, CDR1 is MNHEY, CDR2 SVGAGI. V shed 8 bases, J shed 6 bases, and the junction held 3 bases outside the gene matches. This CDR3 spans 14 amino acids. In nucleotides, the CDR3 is TGTGCCAGCCGGACTAGCGGGAGACCCGGGGAGCTGTTTTTT. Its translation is CASRTSGRPGELFF.

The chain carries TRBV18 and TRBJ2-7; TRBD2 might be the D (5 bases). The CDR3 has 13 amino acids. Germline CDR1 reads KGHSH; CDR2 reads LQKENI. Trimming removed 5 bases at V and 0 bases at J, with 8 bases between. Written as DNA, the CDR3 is TGTGCCAGCTCAAACCGGGACTCCTACGAGCAGTACTTC. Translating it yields CASSNRDSYEQYF.

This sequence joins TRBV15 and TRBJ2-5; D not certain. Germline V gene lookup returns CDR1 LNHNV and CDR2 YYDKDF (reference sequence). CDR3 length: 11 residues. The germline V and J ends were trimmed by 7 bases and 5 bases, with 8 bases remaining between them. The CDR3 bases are TGTGCCACCACCAGGCAGGAGACCCAGTACTTC. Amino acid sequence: CATTRQETQYF.

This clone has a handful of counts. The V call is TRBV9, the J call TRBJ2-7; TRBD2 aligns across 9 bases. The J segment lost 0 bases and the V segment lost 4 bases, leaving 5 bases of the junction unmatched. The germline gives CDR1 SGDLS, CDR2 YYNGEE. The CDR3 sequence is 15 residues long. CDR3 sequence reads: CASSYGAGGSYEQYF. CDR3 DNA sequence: TGTGCCAGCAGCTACGGAGCGGGAGGCTCCTACGAGCAGTACTTC.

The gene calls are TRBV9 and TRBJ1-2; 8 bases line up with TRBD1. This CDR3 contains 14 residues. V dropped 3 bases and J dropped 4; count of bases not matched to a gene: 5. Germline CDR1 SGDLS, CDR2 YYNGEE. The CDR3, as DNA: TGTGCCAGCAGCGCCGGGACAGGCACCTATGGCTACACCTTC. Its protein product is CASSAGTGTYGYTF. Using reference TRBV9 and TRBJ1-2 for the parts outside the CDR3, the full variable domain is DSGVTQTPKHLITATGQRVTLRCSPRSGDLSVYWYQQSLDQGLQFLIQYYNGEERAKGNILERFSAQQFPDLHSELNLSSLELGDSALYFCASSAGTGTYGYTFGSGTRLTVV.

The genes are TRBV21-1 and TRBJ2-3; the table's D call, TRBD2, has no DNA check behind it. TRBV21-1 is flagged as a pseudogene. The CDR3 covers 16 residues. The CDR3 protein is CASIREGPVRTDTQYF. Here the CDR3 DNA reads TGTGCCAGCATACGGGAGGGCCCTGTAAGAACAGATACGCAGTATTTT.

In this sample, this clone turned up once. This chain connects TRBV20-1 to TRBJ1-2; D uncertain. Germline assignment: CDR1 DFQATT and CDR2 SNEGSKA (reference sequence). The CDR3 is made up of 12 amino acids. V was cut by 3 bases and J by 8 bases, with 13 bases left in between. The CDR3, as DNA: TGCAGTGCTAGTGATCCTGGGGAGGGCTACACCTTC. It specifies CSASDPGEGYTF.

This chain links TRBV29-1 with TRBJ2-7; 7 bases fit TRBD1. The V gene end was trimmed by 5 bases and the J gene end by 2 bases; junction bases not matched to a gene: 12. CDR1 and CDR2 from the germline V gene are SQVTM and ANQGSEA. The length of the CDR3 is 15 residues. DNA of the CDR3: TGCAGCGTTTCCCGCCCACAGGGGACGGCCTACGAGCAGTACTTC. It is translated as CSVSRPQGTAYEQYF.

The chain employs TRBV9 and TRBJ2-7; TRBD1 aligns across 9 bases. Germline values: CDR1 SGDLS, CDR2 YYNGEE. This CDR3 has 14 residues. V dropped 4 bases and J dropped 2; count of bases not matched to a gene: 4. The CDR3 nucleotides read TGTGCCAGCAGCCCAGGGACAGGGCCCTACGAGCAGTACTTC. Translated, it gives CASSPGTGPYEQYF.